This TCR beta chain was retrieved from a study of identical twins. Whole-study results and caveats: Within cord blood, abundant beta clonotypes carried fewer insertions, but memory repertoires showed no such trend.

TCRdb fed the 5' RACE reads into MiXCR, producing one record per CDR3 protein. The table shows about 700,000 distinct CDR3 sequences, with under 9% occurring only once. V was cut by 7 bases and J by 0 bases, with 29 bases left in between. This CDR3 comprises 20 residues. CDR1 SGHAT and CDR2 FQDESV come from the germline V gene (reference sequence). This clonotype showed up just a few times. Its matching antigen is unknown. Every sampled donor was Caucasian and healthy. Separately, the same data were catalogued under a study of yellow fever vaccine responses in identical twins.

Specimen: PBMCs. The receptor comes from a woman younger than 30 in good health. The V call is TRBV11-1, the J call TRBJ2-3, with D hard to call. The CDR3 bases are TGTGCCAGCAACAACCCCAGGAGTACACCATCGTTCGGCAGCACAGATACGCAGTATTTT. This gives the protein CASNNPRSTPSFGSTDTQYF.